The 14 T cell receptor beta chains below come from one sample, sequenced in a study of beta chain features in type 1 diabetes. Findings and caveats of the study: All four CD4+ subsets of Type 1 diabetes patients contained TCRB CDR3s that were moderately but significantly shorter.

The antigens of these receptors remain unknown. Every isolated RNA sample was fully reverse transcribed, so sequencing captured expressed TCRB transcripts. TCRdb's copy holds only in-frame clones and misses some; the assay was immunoSEQ multiplex PCR. Of 95,000 to 150,000 clones listed, 15% to 20% are singletons. The sequencing input was central memory CD4+ T cells from blood. These receptors were obtained from a man between 18 and 29 years old with type 1 diabetes.

The chain links TRBV14 to TRBJ2-7, with unresolved D. The CDR3 loop spans 13 amino acids. The V gene's germline CDR1 is SGHDN and CDR2 FVKESK. Trimming pared 0 bases from V and 3 bases from J, leaving 6 bases between. The CDR3 DNA follows: TGTGCCAGCAGCCAAGATTGGGGCTACGAGCAGTACTTC. It translates to CASSQDWGYEQYF. The whole variable domain, remainder taken from reference TRBV14 and TRBJ2-7, is EAGVTQFPSHSVIEKGQTVTLRCDPISGHDNLYWYRRVMGKEIKFLLHFVKESKQDESGMPNNRFLAERTGGTYSTLKVQPAELEDSGVYFCASSQDWGYEQYFGPGTRLTVT.

This clone is medium-sized within its sample. This chain uses TRBV11-1 with TRBJ2-6; tentatively, D is TRBD1 (6 bases). The germline CDR1 and CDR2 sequences are SGHAT and FQDESV (reference sequence). Trimming shortened V by 7 bases and J by 0 bases, and 19 bases separated the two germline ends. This CDR3 contains 18 residues. The CDR3: CASTQSEGVSSGANVLTF. DNA of the CDR3: TGTGCCAGCACCCAGAGCGAGGGGGTGAGCTCTGGGGCCAACGTCCTGACTTTC.

This clone was observed at least ten times. This chain uses TRBV7-9 with TRBJ2-1; no clear D. CDR3 length: 15 residues. Germline V gene lookup returns CDR1 SEHNR and CDR2 FQNEAQ (reference sequence). The V and J ends lost 4 bases and 5 bases respectively, with 15 bases between them. CDR3 sequence reads: CASSSLFFGDNEQFF. CDR3 sequence (DNA): TGTGCCAGCAGCTCCCTATTCTTTGGCGACAATGAGCAGTTCTTC.

This clone has just a few counts. The chain couples TRBV18 to TRBJ2-7, with D maybe TRBD1 (6 bases). Trimming took off 2 bases at V and 5 bases at J, with 13 bases between the two ends. The CDR3 spans 14 residues. CDR1 KGHSH and CDR2 LQKENI come from the germline V gene. CDR3 residues: CASSPLQGINEQYF. The CDR3 DNA follows: TGTGCCAGCTCACCATTACAGGGTATCAACGAGCAGTACTTC.

The genes are TRBV9 and TRBJ1-2, with 7 bases lining up with TRBD1. CDR3 length: 15 amino acids. Per the germline V gene, CDR1 is SGDLS and CDR2 is YYNGEE. The ends lost 2 bases at V and 5 bases at J; junction bases unmatched: 9. CDR3 in DNA: TGTGCCAGCAGCGTCCGGGACAGCAAAATGTATGGCTACACCTTC. It specifies CASSVRDSKMYGYTF.

The genes are TRBV7-3 and TRBJ2-3, with D maybe TRBD2 (6 bases). The germline gives CDR1 SGHTA, CDR2 FQGTGA. There are 14 residues in the CDR3. Trimming cost V 8 bases and J 2 bases, with 14 bases left between them. The CDR3 region is CASALGGYTDTQYF. The CDR3 DNA reads as TGTGCCAGCGCCCTGGGGGGATACACAGATACGCAGTATTTT.

The chain recombines TRBV19 with TRBJ2-1; D may be TRBD1 or TRBD2 (5 bases each). Trimming stripped 2 bases from V and 1 base from J, with 15 bases between. Looked up from germline, CDR1 is LNHDA and CDR2 is SQIVND (reference sequence). The CDR3 extends over 17 amino acids. The CDR3: CASSISRGAMSYNEQFF. For the CDR3, the DNA is TGTGCCAGTAGTATAAGCCGAGGGGCTATGTCCTACAATGAGCAGTTCTTC.

The J gene is TRBJ2-3, the V gene TRBV6-1; D may be TRBD2 (5 bases). V lost 6 bases, J lost 7 bases, and 20 bases lay in between. The CDR3 has 15 amino acids. Per germline, CDR1 MNHNS and CDR2 SASEGT. In nucleotides, the CDR3 is TGTGCCAGCAGATCGTCGGGAAGCGTCATGAATACGCAGTATTTT. It specifies CASRSSGSVMNTQYF.

This clone appeared a few times. The V call is TRBV7-2, the J call TRBJ2-1; D unresolved. The length of the CDR3 is 15 residues. With 0 bases removed from V and 7 bases from J, the gap between germline ends came to 13 bases. CDR1 is SGHTA, CDR2 FQGNSA, per germline. The CDR3 sequence is CASSLAGFFTNEQFF. The CDR3 DNA follows: TGTGCCAGCAGCTTAGCAGGGTTTTTCACAAATGAGCAGTTCTTC.

This chain uses TRBV14 with TRBJ2-5, with D perhaps matching TRBD1 or TRBD2 (5 bases each). This CDR3 comprises 13 residues. Germline V lookup: CDR1 SGHDN, CDR2 FVKESK. Trimming cost V 1 base and J 4 bases, with 7 bases left between them. CDR3 protein: CASSQGGTETQYF. For the CDR3, the DNA is TGTGCCAGCAGCCAAGGAGGGACAGAGACCCAGTACTTC. Full variable domain (outside the CDR3, taken from reference TRBV14 and TRBJ2-5): EAGVTQFPSHSVIEKGQTVTLRCDPISGHDNLYWYRRVMGKEIKFLLHFVKESKQDESGMPNNRFLAERTGGTYSTLKVQPAELEDSGVYFCASSQGGTETQYFGPGTRLLVL.

This clone was detected a few times. V and J are TRBV4-1 and TRBJ2-5; D is uncertain. The CDR3 extends over 14 amino acids. Per germline, CDR1 MGHRA and CDR2 YSYEKL. The germline V and J ends were trimmed by 4 bases and 2 bases, with 11 bases remaining between them. CDR3 amino acids: CASSPIGRQETQYF. The CDR3 DNA follows: TGCGCCAGCAGCCCGATTGGCCGGCAAGAGACCCAGTACTTC.

The CDR3 DNA follows: TGTGCCATCAAGGGTATGGTAGGAGGGGACGGCACCGGGGAGCTGTTTTTT. Protein sequence: CAIKGMVGGDGTGELFF. The J gene is TRBJ2-2, the V gene TRBV10-3, with TRBD2 as a possible D gene (6 bases). Trimming stripped 7 bases from V and 4 bases from J, with 22 bases between. The CDR3 consists of 17 residues. Looked up from germline, CDR1 is ENHRY and CDR2 is SYGVKD.

Regarding this clone: A much more abundant neighbour one base away suggests this may be a read error. This chain uses TRBV30 with TRBJ2-5, with no clear D. The CDR3 totals 13 residues. Trimming left V 2 bases short and J 4 bases short, with 11 bases between. Per the germline V gene, CDR1 is GTSNPN and CDR2 is SVGIG (reference sequence). The CDR3 region is CAWSRRGRETQYF. The CDR3, as DNA: TGTGCCTGGAGTCGGAGAGGCCGAGAGACCCAGTACTTC.

This clone appeared a few times. V gene TRBV29-1 combines with J gene TRBJ2-1; 12 bases line up with TRBD2. The ends lost 4 bases at V and 7 bases at J; junction bases unmatched: 20. This CDR3 is 19 amino acids long. CDR1 and CDR2 (germline): SQVTM, ANQGSEA. DNA for the CDR3: TGCAGCGTTGTGGGCCAGGGATGGCTAGCGGGAGGGGTAAGGAATGAGCAGTTCTTC. Amino acid sequence: CSVVGQGWLAGGVRNEQFF.